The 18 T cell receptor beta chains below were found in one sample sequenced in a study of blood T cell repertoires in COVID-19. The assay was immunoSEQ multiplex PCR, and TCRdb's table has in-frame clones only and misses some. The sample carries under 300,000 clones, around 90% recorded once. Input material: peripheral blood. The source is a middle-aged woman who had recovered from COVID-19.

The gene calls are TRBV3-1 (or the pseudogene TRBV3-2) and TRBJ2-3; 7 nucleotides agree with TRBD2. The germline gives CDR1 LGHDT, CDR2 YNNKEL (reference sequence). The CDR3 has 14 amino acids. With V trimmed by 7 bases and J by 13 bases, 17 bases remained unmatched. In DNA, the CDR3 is TGTGCCAGCACCCCCCGCGGCGTCGCGGGAGAAGAGTATTTT. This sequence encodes CASTPRGVAGEEYF.

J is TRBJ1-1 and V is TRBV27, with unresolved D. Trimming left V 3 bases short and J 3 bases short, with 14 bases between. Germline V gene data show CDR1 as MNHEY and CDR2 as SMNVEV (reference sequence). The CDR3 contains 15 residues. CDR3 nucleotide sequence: TGTGCCAGCAGTTTGTCGGTCCCCACGGACACTGAAGCTTTCTTT. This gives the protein CASSLSVPTDTEAFF.

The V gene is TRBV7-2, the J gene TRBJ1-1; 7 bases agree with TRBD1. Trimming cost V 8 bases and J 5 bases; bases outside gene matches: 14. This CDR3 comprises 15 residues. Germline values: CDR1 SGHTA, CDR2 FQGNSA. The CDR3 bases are TGTGCCAGCCTAAGGGACAGTATGACCCGGACTGAAGCTTTCTTT. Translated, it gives CASLRDSMTRTEAFF.

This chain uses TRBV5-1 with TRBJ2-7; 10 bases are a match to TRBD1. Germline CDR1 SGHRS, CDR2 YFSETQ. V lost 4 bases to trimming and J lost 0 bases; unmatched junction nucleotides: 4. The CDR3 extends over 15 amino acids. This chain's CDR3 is CASSPGQGTSYEQYF. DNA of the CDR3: TGCGCCAGCAGCCCGGGACAGGGGACCTCCTACGAGCAGTACTTC.

As DNA, the CDR3 is TGCGCCAGCAGGGCGGGACTCCTCTCCTACGAGCAGTACTTC. Protein product: CASRAGLLSYEQYF. This chain links TRBV5-1 with TRBJ2-7; D may be TRBD2 (6 bases). Germline loops: CDR1 SGHRS, CDR2 YFSETQ. The ends were cut back, 5 bases at V and 0 bases at J, with 12 bases in the middle. The CDR3 spans 14 residues.

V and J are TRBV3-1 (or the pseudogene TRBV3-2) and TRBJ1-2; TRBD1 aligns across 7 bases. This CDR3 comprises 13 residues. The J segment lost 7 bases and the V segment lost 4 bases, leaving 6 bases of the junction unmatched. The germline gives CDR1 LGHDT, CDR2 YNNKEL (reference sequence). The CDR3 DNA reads TGTGCCAGCAGCCCAAATGACAGGGTTGGCTACACCTTC. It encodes CASSPNDRVGYTF.

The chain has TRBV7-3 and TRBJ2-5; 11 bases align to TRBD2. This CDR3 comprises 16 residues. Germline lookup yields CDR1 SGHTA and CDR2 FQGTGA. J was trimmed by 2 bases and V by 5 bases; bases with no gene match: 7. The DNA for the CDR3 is TGTGCCAGCAGCCCCTCGGGACTAGCGGAACAAGAGACCCAGTACTTC. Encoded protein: CASSPSGLAEQETQYF.

As DNA, the CDR3 is TGTGCCAGTACTGGGGCACAGCAGCCCCAGCATTTT. Protein sequence: CASTGAQQPQHF. The rearrangement links TRBV19 to TRBJ1-5; weak D call: TRBD1 (5 bases). Trimming removed 7 bases at V and 7 bases at J, with 11 bases between. The length of the CDR3 is 12 residues. Germline V lookup: CDR1 LNHDA, CDR2 SQIVND (reference sequence). Using reference TRBV19 and TRBJ1-5 for the parts outside the CDR3, the full variable domain is DGGITQSPKYLFRKEGQNVTLSCEQNLNHDAMYWYRQDPGQGLRLIYYSQIVNDFQKGDIAEGYSVSREKKESFPLTVTSAQKNPTAFYLCASTGAQQPQHFGDGTRLSIL.

The CDR3 DNA reads TGTGCCAGTAGTAGCACACCGGGGTCCAACGGGGAGACCCAGTACTTC. Amino acid sequence: CASSSTPGSNGETQYF. The J gene is TRBJ2-5, the V gene TRBV19; D is possibly TRBD2 (5 bases). The CDR3 is 16 residues long. The ends were cut back, 4 bases at V and 5 bases at J, with 20 bases in the middle. Germline lookup yields CDR1 LNHDA and CDR2 SQIVND (reference sequence).

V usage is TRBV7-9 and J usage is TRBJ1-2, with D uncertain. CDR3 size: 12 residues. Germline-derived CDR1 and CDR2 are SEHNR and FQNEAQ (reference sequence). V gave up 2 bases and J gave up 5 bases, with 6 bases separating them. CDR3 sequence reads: CASSLKAYGYTF. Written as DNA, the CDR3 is TGTGCCAGCAGCTTAAAAGCGTATGGCTACACCTTC. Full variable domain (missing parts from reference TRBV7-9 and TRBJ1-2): DTGVSQNPRHKITKRGQNVTFRCDPISEHNRLYWYRQTLGQGPEFLTYFQNEAQLEKSRLLSDRFSAERPKGSFSTLEIQRTEQGDSAMYLCASSLKAYGYTFGSGTRLTVV.

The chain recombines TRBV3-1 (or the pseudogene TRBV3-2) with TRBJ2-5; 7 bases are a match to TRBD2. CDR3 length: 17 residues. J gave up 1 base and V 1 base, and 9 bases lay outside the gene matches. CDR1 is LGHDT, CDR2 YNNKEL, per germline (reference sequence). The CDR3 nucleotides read TGTGCCAGCAGCCAAGGCGGGGCGGGAGTCCGCCAAGAGACCCAGTACTTC. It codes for CASSQGGAGVRQETQYF.

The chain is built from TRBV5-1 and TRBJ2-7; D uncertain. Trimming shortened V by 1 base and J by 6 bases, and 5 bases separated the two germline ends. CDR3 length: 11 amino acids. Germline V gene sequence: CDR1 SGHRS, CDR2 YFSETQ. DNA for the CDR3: TGCGCCAGCAGCTTGTCCGGCGAGCAGTACTTC. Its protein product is CASSLSGEQYF. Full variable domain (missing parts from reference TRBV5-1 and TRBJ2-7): KAGVTQTPRYLIKTRGQQVTLSCSPISGHRSVSWYQQTPGQGLQFLFEYFSETQRNKGNFPGRFSGRQFSNSRSEMNVSTLELGDSALYLCASSLSGEQYFGPGTRLTVT.

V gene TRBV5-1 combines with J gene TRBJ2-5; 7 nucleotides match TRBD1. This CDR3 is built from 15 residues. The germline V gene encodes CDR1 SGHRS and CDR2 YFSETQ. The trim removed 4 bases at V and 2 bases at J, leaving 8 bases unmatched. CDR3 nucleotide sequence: TGCGCCAGCAGCGTAGACAGGGCACTTCAAGAGACCCAGTACTTC. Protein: CASSVDRALQETQYF.

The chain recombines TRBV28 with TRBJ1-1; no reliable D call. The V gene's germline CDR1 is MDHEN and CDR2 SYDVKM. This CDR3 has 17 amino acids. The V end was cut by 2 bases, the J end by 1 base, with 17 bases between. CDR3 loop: CASSLEGKLLGNTEAFF. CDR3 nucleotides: TGTGCCAGCAGTTTAGAGGGTAAACTTCTCGGGAACACTGAAGCTTTCTTT.

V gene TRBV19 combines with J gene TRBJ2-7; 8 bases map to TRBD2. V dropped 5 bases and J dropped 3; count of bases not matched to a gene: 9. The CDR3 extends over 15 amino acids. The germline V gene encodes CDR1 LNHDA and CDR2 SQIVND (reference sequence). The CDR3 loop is CASSGGSGVIYEQYF. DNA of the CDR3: TGTGCCAGTAGTGGGGGTAGCGGGGTGATCTACGAGCAGTACTTC.

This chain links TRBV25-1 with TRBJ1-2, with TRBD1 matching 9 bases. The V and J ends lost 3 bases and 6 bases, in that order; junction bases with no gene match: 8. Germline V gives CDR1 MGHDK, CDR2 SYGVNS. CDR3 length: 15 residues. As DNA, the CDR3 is TGTGCCAGCAGTGAGCCTACAGGGGGCGGGAATGGCTACACCTTC. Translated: CASSEPTGGGNGYTF.

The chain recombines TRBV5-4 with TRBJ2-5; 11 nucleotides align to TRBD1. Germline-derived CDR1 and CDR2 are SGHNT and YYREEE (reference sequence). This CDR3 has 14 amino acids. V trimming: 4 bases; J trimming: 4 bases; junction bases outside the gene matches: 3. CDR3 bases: TGTGCCAGCAGCAGAGGGACAGGGGGAGAGACCCAGTACTTC. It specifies CASSRGTGGETQYF.

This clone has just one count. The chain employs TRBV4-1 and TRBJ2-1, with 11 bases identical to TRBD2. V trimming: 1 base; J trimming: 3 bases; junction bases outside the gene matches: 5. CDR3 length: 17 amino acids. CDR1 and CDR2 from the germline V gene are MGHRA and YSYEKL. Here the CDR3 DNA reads TGCGCCAGCAGCCAAGGGGGGACTAGCGGAGGCTACAATGAGCAGTTCTTC. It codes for CASSQGGTSGGYNEQFF.